These T cell receptor beta chains were read from a single sample in a study of beta chain features in type 1 diabetes. Some clones are missing from TCRdb's copy, which holds only in-frame ones; the method was immunoSEQ multiplex PCR. The table lists over 40,000 clones, 51% of them singletons. Sequenced input: Tregs from blood. The receptors derive from a woman aged 18-29 years in good health. Each CDR3 is given with its conserved first and last residue. D genes are given only for firm matches. Only some rows state a clone size, as once, few, many or a class for expanded clones.

J gene,D gene,clone size,CDR3 length,V gene,CDR3 DNA,CDR3 protein
TRBJ1-5,TRBD1,NA,14,TRBV5-1,TGCGCCAGCAGCTCAACAGGGGGCCAATCGCCCCAGCATTTT,CASSSTGGQSPQHF
TRBJ2-6,TRBD1,NA,18,TRBV19,TGTGCCAGTAGGGATAGCGGTCAGGGGGCACCTGGGGCCAACGTCCTGACTTTC,CASRDSGQGAPGANVLTF
TRBJ1-4,NA,NA,16,TRBV27,TGTGCCAGCAGTTTAAATGCGGGCATTTTGAATGAAAAACTGTTTTTT,CASSLNAGILNEKLFF
TRBJ2-6,TRBD1,NA,18,TRBV15,TGTGCCACCAGCAGACGGAGGGGACAGGGTTCCGGGGCCAACGTCCTGACTTTC,CATSRRRGQGSGANVLTF
TRBJ2-7,NA,NA,14,TRBV14,TGTGCCAGCAGCCAAGAATACAGGAGCTACGAGCAGTACTTC,CASSQEYRSYEQYF
TRBJ2-5,TRBD2,NA,14,TRBV19,TGTGCCAGTAGTATAGGACTAGCGCAAGAGACCCAGTACTTC,CASSIGLAQETQYF
TRBJ2-1,NA,NA,13,TRBV6-5,TGTGCCAGCAGTTATCCGGGGTCGGGGGTGGTCCTCTTC,CASSYPGSGVVLF
TRBJ1-2,NA,NA,13,TRBV6-5,TGTGCCAGCAGTTACAGGGGGTCCCATGGCTACACCTTC,CASSYRGSHGYTF
TRBJ1-1,NA,NA,13,TRBV18,TGTGCCAGCTCACCACCCGGGAACACTGAAGCTTTCTTT,CASSPPGNTEAFF
TRBJ2-7,NA,NA,15,TRBV6-5,TGTGCCAGCAGCCGTAGCCCTTTTAGCTCCTACGAGCAGTACTTC,CASSRSPFSSYEQYF
TRBJ2-2,TRBD2,NA,17,TRBV15,TGTGCCACCAGCCCGAACCCTAGCGGGAGGTACACCGGGGAGCTGTTTTTT,CATSPNPSGRYTGELFF
TRBJ2-7,NA,NA,14,TRBV19,TGTGCCAGTAGTATTCGACACGCGAACTACGAGCAGTACTTC,CASSIRHANYEQYF
TRBJ1-2,TRBD1,NA,15,TRBV27,TGTGCCAGCAGGTCCACCGGGACAGGGGGCTTTGGCTACACCTTC,CASRSTGTGGFGYTF
TRBJ2-7,TRBD2,NA,14,TRBV2,TGTGCCAGCAGTGACTACGGGAGGGGCTACGAGCAGTACTTC,CASSDYGRGYEQYF
TRBJ2-2,NA,NA,16,TRBV19,TGTGCCACCCTCCCCCGGGGGAACCAGAACACCGGGGAGCTGTTTTTT,CATLPRGNQNTGELFF
TRBJ2-7,TRBD2,NA,15,TRBV7-9,TGTGCCAGCAGCTTAGCGACTAGCGGGAGGCACGAGCAGTACTTC,CASSLATSGRHEQYF
TRBJ1-5,NA,few,17,TRBV7-9,TGTGCCAGCACCTCTAGTTTAGGGGCTTTGAGCAATCAGCCCCAGCATTTT,CASTSSLGALSNQPQHF
TRBJ1-4,TRBD1,NA,17,TRBV5-1,TGCGCCAGCAGCTTGTCTTCCAGGGGGTCATCGAATGAAAAACTGTTTTTT,CASSLSSRGSSNEKLFF
TRBJ2-1,NA,NA,23,TRBV12-5,TGTGCTAGTGGTTTGTCCGTGCTGAACGAGAAAAGGGGGGGGAAGACCTCCTACAATGAGCAGTTCTTC,CASGLSVLNEKRGGKTSYNEQFF
TRBJ2-3,TRBD1,NA,14,TRBV27,TGTGCCAGCAGGCGACAGGGTAGCACAGATACGCAGTATTTT,CASRRQGSTDTQYF
TRBJ1-1,TRBD1,NA,14,TRBV27,TGTGCCAGCAGGAGGGGACAGATGAACACTGAAGCTTTCTTT,CASRRGQMNTEAFF
TRBJ1-1,NA,few,15,TRBV5-1,TGCGCCAGCAGCTTGGATTATTCAGGGGTGACTGAAGCTTTCTTT,CASSLDYSGVTEAFF
TRBJ2-1,TRBD2,NA,18,TRBV7-8,TGTGCCAGCAGGAAATCAGGACTAGCGGGAGCATCCTACAATGAGCAGTTCTTC,CASRKSGLAGASYNEQFF
TRBJ2-6,TRBD2,NA,18,TRBV19,TGTGCCAGTAGTAGAGGACTAGCGGGAAGCTCTGGGGCCAACGTCCTGACTTTC,CASSRGLAGSSGANVLTF
TRBJ2-7,TRBD2,few,15,TRBV6-5,TGTGCCAGCAGTCCACGGACTAGCGCGGCCTACGAGCAGTACTTC,CASSPRTSAAYEQYF
TRBJ2-1,NA,NA,12,TRBV2,TGTGCCAACAGTCAGGAAGGCAATGAGCAGTTCTTC,CANSQEGNEQFF
TRBJ2-4,TRBD2,NA,18,TRBV10-3,TGTGCCATCAGTGAACGGGGACTAGCGGGAGAAGCCAAAAACATTCAGTACTTC,CAISERGLAGEAKNIQYF
TRBJ2-3,TRBD2,once,18,TRBV7-2,TGTGCCAGCAGCTTAGGCCCTTCGAGCGGGAGTTGGACAGATACGCAGTATTTT,CASSLGPSSGSWTDTQYF
TRBJ1-2,NA,once,11,TRBV20-1,TGCAGTGCTAGAGATATGGAGTCCTACACCTTC,CSARDMESYTF
TRBJ1-1,TRBD1,few,15,TRBV11-2,TGTGCCAGCAGCTCAAGGGGACAGAAGTACACTGAAGCTTTCTTT,CASSSRGQKYTEAFF
TRBJ2-7,NA,few,11,TRBV29-1,TGCAGCGTCAGACTCCTTCTGGAGCAGTACTTC,CSVRLLLEQYF
TRBJ1-2,NA,NA,15,TRBV4-3,TGCGCCAGCAGCCAAGCTCCGTCTGCGGCGAGAGGCTACACCTTC,CASSQAPSAARGYTF
TRBJ2-1,NA,NA,14,TRBV7-9,TGTGCCAGCAGCTTCATGGCACGTTACAATGAGCAGTTCTTC,CASSFMARYNEQFF
TRBJ2-7,TRBD1,few,16,TRBV19,TGTGCCAGCTCCCCCCGGGACAGAGGGACCAACTACGAGCAGTACTTC,CASSPRDRGTNYEQYF
TRBJ1-4,NA,few,13,TRBV18,TGTGCCAGCACCCTTCGGGGTAGCGAAAAACTGTTTTTT,CASTLRGSEKLFF
TRBJ2-2,TRBD2,NA,14,TRBV6-5,TGTGCCAGCCAACGGGACTATGGGGCCGGGGAGCTGTTTTTT,CASQRDYGAGELFF
TRBJ2-1,NA,few,11,TRBV20-1,TGCAGTGCTAGAGGCAGGGGTGAGCAGTTCTTC,CSARGRGEQFF
TRBJ2-1,NA,NA,15,TRBV11-2,TGTGCCAGCAGCTTAGGGACGGGAGTCGGGGGTGAGCAGTTCTTC,CASSLGTGVGGEQFF
TRBJ2-7,NA,NA,15,TRBV6-5,TGTGCCAGTAGTGGCAGCCTAAACAGGGTTTACGAGCAGTACTTC,CASSGSLNRVYEQYF
TRBJ2-7,NA,NA,13,TRBV5-1,TGCGCCAGCAGATACCGGGACACCTACGAGCAGTACTTC,CASRYRDTYEQYF
TRBJ2-2,TRBD2,NA,17,TRBV5-1,TGCGCCAGCAGCTCGGGACTAGCGGGAGTGATGGCCGGGGAGCTGTTTTTT,CASSSGLAGVMAGELFF
TRBJ2-2,TRBD1,NA,18,TRBV7-8,TGTGCCAGCAGTTTGACAACAGGGGATACGGCGACTACCGGGGAGCTGTTTTTT,CASSLTTGDTATTGELFF
TRBJ1-1,TRBD1,NA,12,TRBV10-2,TGCGCCAGTAAGACAGGGGGCTCTGAAGCTTTCTTT,CASKTGGSEAFF
TRBJ2-2,NA,NA,14,TRBV18,TGTGCCAGCTCACCCCTCGGGGGAACCGGGGAGCTGTTTTTT,CASSPLGGTGELFF
TRBJ1-3,NA,NA,15,TRBV15,TGTGCCACCAGCAGGGTCGTCGGCTCTGGAAACACCATATATTTT,CATSRVVGSGNTIYF
TRBJ2-3,TRBD2,NA,14,TRBV27,TGTGCCAGCAGTCCCGGGAGGCGCACAGATACGCAGTATTTT,CASSPGRRTDTQYF
TRBJ2-1,TRBD1,few,15,TRBV29-1,TGCAGCGCTTCGAGCAGGGGGCGATCCTACAATGAGCAGTTCTTC,CSASSRGRSYNEQFF
TRBJ2-5,NA,NA,11,TRBV11-2,TGTGCCAGCAGCATACAAGAGACCCAGTACTTC,CASSIQETQYF